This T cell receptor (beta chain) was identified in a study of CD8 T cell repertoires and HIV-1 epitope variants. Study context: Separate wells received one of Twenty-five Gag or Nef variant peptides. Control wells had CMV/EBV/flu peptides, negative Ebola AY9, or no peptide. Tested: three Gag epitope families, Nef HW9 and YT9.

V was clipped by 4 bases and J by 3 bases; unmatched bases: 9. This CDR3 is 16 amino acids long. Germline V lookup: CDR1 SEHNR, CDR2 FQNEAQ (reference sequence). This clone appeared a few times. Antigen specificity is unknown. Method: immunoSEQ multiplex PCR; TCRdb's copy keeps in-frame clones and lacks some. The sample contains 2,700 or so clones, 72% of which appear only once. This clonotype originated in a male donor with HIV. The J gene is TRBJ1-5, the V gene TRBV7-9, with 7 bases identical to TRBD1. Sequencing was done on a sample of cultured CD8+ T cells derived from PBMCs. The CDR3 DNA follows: TGTGCCAGCAGCTCAACCTATGACAGGGACAATCAGCCCCAGCATTTT. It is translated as CASSSTYDRDNQPQHF.